This is a list of T cell receptor beta chains from one sample in a study of OX40 agonist ivuxolimab in advanced cancers. Clones were sequenced by immunoSEQ multiplex PCR, and TCRdb holds only the in-frame ones, with some missing. The table lists about 120,000 clones, roughly nine tenths of them singletons, with roughly 0.59% in the top ten. Sequenced here: CD4+ or CD8+ T cells sorted from blood, sampled in a trial of the OX40 agonist ivuxolimab. The receptors here all came from an adult with an advanced solid tumor such as melanoma, head and neck, liver or kidney cancer. The CDR3 runs from the conserved cysteine through the conserved F or W. D genes are given only for firm matches. Expanded clones get a size class; other rows say once, few or many, or leave the size out.

cdr3_aa,cdr3_nt,v_call,clone_size,j_call,d_call
CASSSGTVTYEQYF,TGTGCCAGCAGCTCCGGGACCGTGACCTACGAGCAGTACTTC,TRBV7-2,.,TRBJ2-7,.
CATSRERGGREETQYF,TGTGCCACCAGCAGAGAGCGGGGGGGCCGTGAAGAGACCCAGTACTTC,TRBV15,.,TRBJ2-5,TRBD2
CASSRQYQETQYF,TGTGCCAGTTCACGGCAGTACCAAGAGACCCAGTACTTC,TRBV19,.,TRBJ2-5,.
CASSLDMEDTQYF,TGTGCCAGCAGCTTAGATATGGAAGATACGCAGTATTTT,TRBV11-3,.,TRBJ2-3,.
CASRPVGGASDIQYF,TGTGCCAGCAGGCCTGTCGGGGGGGCCTCGGACATTCAGTACTTC,TRBV6-5,.,TRBJ2-4,TRBD2
CASRAGTDSGNTIYF,TGTGCCAGCAGAGCCGGGACAGACTCTGGAAACACCATATATTTT,TRBV7-3,.,TRBJ1-3,TRBD1
CASSIREEDRYF,TGTGCCAGTAGTATCCGGGAGGAGGATAGGTATTTT,TRBV19,.,TRBJ2-3,TRBD2
CASSAMADTQYF,TGTGCCAGCAGTGCAATGGCAGATACGCAGTATTTT,TRBV9,.,TRBJ2-3,.
CASSSSDRGNSPLHF,TGTGCCAGCAGCTCCTCGGACAGGGGGAACTCACCCCTCCACTTT,TRBV9,.,TRBJ1-6,TRBD1
CASRLTGRSYYGYTF,TGTGCCAGCAGACTAACCGGGAGATCCTACTATGGCTACACCTTC,TRBV5-4,.,TRBJ1-2,.
CAGLLSTVTDTQYF,TGTGCCGGCCTACTCTCTACAGTCACAGATACGCAGTATTTT,TRBV7-2,.,TRBJ2-3,.
CASSLTLFSRATEQYF,TGTGCCAGCAGCTTAACCCTATTTTCCAGGGCGACCGAGCAGTACTTC,TRBV7-3,.,TRBJ2-7,.
CASSYEGKRYF,TGTGCCAGCAGTTACGAGGGCAAGCGGTACTTC,TRBV6-5,.,TRBJ2-7,.
CASSLQWRFSGNTIYF,TGTGCCAGCAGCCTCCAGTGGCGGTTCTCTGGAAACACCATATATTTT,TRBV11-2,.,TRBJ1-3,.
CASSPGTVRETQYF,TGCGCCAGCAGCCCCGGGACAGTGAGAGAGACCCAGTACTTC,TRBV5-1,once,TRBJ2-5,TRBD1
CASSQTALETPFDF,TGTGCCAGCAGCCAAACAGCTCTGGAAACACCATTTGATTTT,TRBV4-2,.,TRBJ1-3,.
CASSLEQGNIPGELFF,TGTGCCAGCAGCTTAGAACAGGGAAATATTCCCGGGGAGCTGTTTTTT,TRBV7-6,.,TRBJ2-2,.
CASSPPGSGYNEQFF,TGTGCCAGCAGTCCGCCCGGTAGCGGGTACAATGAGCAGTTCTTC,TRBV7-2,.,TRBJ2-1,TRBD2
CSVEGVGNLYGYTF,TGCAGCGTTGAAGGGGTGGGGAACCTTTATGGCTACACCTTC,TRBV29-1,.,TRBJ1-2,.
CASSSTGLITEAFF,TGCGCCAGCAGCTCGACAGGGTTGATAACTGAAGCTTTCTTT,TRBV5-1,.,TRBJ1-1,TRBD1
CASSIPPGGTEAFF,TGTGCCAGTAGTATCCCCCCTGGAGGGACTGAAGCTTTCTTT,TRBV19,.,TRBJ1-1,.
CATSRDPQAGANVLTF,TGTGCCACCAGCAGAGATCCCCAGGCCGGGGCCAACGTCCTGACTTTC,TRBV15,.,TRBJ2-6,.
CAWSVGLAGNNEQFF,TGTGCCTGGAGTGTCGGTCTAGCGGGGAACAATGAGCAGTTCTTC,TRBV30,.,TRBJ2-1,TRBD2
CSVEDGPTDTQYF,TGCAGCGTTGAAGACGGTCCCACAGATACGCAGTATTTT,TRBV29-1,.,TRBJ2-3,.
CASSYRGVNTEAFF,TGTGCCAGCAGTTACCGGGGAGTGAACACTGAAGCTTTCTTT,TRBV6-6,.,TRBJ1-1,.
CASSGGTGVLHEKLFF,TGCGCCAGCAGCGGTGGGACAGGGGTTTTACATGAAAAACTGTTTTTT,TRBV5-1,.,TRBJ1-4,TRBD1
CASSLRGQLNTIYF,TGTGCCAGCAGCTTACGGGGACAGTTAAACACCATATATTTT,TRBV7-2,.,TRBJ1-3,TRBD1
CASSLQGIQTEAFF,TGTGCCAGCAGCCTGCAGGGGATTCAAACTGAAGCTTTCTTT,TRBV9,.,TRBJ1-1,.
CASSQQGTGSPLHF,TGTGCCAGCAGCCAGCAGGGTACAGGTTCACCCCTCCACTTT,TRBV5-5,.,TRBJ1-6,.
CASSGQGLANEQFF,TGTGCCAGCAGTGGACAGGGGCTTGCAAATGAGCAGTTCTTC,TRBV25-1,few,TRBJ2-1,TRBD1
CASSIMGLVPDTQYF,TGTGCCAGTAGTATTATGGGACTAGTACCAGATACGCAGTATTTT,TRBV19,.,TRBJ2-3,TRBD2
CASTEGGGRTDTQYF,TGTGCCAGCACCGAGGGGGGGGGCAGGACAGATACGCAGTATTTT,TRBV2,.,TRBJ2-3,.
CASSEWRLGTEAFF,TGTGCCAGTAGTGAGTGGAGGTTAGGGACTGAAGCTTTCTTT,TRBV19,.,TRBJ1-1,.
CASSQDNGYEQYF,TGCGCCAGCAGCCAGGACAATGGCTACGAGCAGTACTTC,TRBV5-1,.,TRBJ2-7,.